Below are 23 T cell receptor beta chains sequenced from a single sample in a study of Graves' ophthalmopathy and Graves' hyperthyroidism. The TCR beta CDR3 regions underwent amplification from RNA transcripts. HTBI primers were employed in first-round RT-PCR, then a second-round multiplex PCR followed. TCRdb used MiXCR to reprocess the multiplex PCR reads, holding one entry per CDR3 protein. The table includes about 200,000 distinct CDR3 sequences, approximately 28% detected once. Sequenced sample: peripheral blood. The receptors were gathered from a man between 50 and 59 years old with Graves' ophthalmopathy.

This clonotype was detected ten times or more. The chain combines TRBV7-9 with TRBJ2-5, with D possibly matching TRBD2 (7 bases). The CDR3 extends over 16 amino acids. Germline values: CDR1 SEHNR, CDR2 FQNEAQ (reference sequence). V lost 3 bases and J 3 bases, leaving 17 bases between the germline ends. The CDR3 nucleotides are TGTGCCAGCAGCTTTATCCCTCAGGGGAGGGAAGAGACCCAGTACTTC. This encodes CASSFIPQGREETQYF.

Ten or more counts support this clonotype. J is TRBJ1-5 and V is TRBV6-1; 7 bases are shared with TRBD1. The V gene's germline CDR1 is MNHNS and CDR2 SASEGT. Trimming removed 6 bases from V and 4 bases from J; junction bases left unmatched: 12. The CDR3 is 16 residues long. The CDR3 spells CASRARGQTSNQPQHF. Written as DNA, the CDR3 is TGTGCCAGCAGGGCGAGGGGGCAAACAAGTAATCAGCCCCAGCATTTT.

CDR3 in DNA: TGTGCCAGCAGTTATATACTCCTAAGGAATTCCTACGAGCAGTACTTC. Its protein product is CASSYILLRNSYEQYF. The chain has TRBV6-2 or TRBV6-3 and TRBJ2-7; D gene uncertain. Trimming left V 3 bases short and J 1 base short, with 16 bases between. The CDR3 spans 16 residues. Germline CDR1 and CDR2: MNHEY and SVGEGT.

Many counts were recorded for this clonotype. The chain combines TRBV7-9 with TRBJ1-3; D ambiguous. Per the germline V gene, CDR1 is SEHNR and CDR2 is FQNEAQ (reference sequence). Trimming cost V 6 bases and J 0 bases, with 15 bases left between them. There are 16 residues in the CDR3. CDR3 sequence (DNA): TGTGCCAGCAGGGATTATGACGGCCTCTCTGGAAACACCATATATTTT. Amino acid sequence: CASRDYDGLSGNTIYF.

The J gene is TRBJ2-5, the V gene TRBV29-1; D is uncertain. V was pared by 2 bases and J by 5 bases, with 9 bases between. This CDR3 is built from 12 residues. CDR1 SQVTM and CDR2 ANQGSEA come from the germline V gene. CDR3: CSVEKGGETQYF. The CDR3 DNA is TGCAGCGTTGAAAAGGGTGGTGAGACCCAGTACTTC.

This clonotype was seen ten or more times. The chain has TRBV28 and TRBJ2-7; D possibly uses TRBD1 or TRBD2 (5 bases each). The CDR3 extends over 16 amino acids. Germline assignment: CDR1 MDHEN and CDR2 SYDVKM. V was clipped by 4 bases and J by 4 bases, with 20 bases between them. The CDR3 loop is CASSSSRDLTPYEQYF. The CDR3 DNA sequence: TGTGCCAGCAGTTCCTCCCGGGACCTCACTCCTTACGAGCAGTACTTC.

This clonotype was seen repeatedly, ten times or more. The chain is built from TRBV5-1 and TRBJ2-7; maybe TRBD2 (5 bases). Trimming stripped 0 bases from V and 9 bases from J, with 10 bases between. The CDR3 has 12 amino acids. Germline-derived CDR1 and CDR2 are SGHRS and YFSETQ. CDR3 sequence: CASSLDRGSQYF. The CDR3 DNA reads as TGCGCCAGCAGCTTGGACCGGGGTTCGCAGTACTTC.

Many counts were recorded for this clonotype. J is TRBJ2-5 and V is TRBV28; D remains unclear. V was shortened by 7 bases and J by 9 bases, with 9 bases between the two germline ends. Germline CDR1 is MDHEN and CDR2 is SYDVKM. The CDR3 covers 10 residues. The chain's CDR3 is CASTIKAQYF. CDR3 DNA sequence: TGTGCCAGCACCATCAAGGCCCAGTACTTC.

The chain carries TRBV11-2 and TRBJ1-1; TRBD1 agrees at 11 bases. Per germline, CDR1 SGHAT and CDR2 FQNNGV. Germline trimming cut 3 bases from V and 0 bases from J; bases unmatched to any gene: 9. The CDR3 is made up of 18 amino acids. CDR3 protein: CASSFGTGGYAMNTEAFF. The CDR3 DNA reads TGTGCCAGCAGCTTCGGGACAGGGGGTTACGCCATGAACACTGAAGCTTTCTTT. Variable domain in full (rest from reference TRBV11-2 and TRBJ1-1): EAGVAQSPRYKIIEKRQSVAFWCNPISGHATLYWYQQILGQGPKLLIQFQNNGVVDDSQLPKDRFSAERLKGVDSTLKIQPAKLEDSAVYLCASSFGTGGYAMNTEAFFGQGTRLTVV.

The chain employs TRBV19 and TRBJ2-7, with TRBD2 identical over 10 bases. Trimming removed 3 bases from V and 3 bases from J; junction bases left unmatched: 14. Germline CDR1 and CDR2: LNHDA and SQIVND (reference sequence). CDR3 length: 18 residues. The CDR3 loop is CASSISASGSPLLYEQYF. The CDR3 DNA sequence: TGTGCCAGTAGTATTTCGGCTAGCGGGAGTCCGCTTCTCTACGAGCAGTACTTC.

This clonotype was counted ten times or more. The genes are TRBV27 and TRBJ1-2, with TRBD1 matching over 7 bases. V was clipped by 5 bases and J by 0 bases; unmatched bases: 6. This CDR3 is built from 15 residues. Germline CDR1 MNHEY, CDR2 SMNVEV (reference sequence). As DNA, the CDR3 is TGTGCCAGCAGTCAGACAGGGATGGCTAACTATGGCTACACCTTC. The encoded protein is CASSQTGMANYGYTF.

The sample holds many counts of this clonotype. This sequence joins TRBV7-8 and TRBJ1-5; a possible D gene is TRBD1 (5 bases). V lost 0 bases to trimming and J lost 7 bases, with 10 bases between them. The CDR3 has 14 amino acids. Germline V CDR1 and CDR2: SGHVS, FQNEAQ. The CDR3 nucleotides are TGTGCCAGCAGCTTAGCGGGGGGGAACCAGCCCCAGCATTTT. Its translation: CASSLAGGNQPQHF.

CDR3 sequence reads: CASTRLMNTEAFF. Here the CDR3 DNA reads TGTGCCAGCACCAGACTGATGAACACTGAAGCTTTCTTT. The chain joins TRBV12-3 or TRBV12-4 to TRBJ1-1; D ambiguous. The V gene lost 7 bases and the J gene lost 0 bases, with 9 bases spanning the gap. The CDR3 is made up of 13 amino acids.

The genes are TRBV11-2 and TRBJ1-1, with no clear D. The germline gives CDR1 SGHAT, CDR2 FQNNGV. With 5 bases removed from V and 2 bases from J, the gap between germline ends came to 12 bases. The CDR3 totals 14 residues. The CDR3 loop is CASSRLRSNTEAFF. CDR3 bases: TGTGCCAGCAGCCGATTAAGAAGCAACACTGAAGCTTTCTTT.

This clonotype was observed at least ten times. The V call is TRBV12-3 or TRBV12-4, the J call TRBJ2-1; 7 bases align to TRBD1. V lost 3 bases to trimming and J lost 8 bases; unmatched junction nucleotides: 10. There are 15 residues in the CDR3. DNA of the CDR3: TGTGCCAGCAGTTTGGGGACAGAAAAGTTCGATGAGCAGTTCTTC. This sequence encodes CASSLGTEKFDEQFF.

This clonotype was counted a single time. CDR3 protein: CASSTPRGSTEAFF. The CDR3 nucleotides read TGTGCCAGCAGTACCCCGCGGGGTTCCACTGAAGCTTTCTTT. V gene TRBV6-1 combines with J gene TRBJ1-1; no definite D call. The germline CDR1 and CDR2 sequences are MNHNS and SASEGT. V was trimmed by 5 bases and J by 4 bases, leaving 14 bases between them. The CDR3 loop spans 14 amino acids.

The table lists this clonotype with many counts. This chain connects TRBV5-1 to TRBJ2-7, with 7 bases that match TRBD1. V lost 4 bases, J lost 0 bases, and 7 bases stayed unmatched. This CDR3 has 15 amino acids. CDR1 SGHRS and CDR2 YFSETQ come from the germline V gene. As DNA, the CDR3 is TGCGCCAGCAGCACGGGACAGCCGAGCTCCTACGAGCAGTACTTC. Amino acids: CASSTGQPSSYEQYF. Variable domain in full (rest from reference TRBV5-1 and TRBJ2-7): KAGVTQTPRYLIKTRGQQVTLSCSPISGHRSVSWYQQTPGQGLQFLFEYFSETQRNKGNFPGRFSGRQFSNSRSEMNVSTLELGDSALYLCASSTGQPSSYEQYFGPGTRLTVT.

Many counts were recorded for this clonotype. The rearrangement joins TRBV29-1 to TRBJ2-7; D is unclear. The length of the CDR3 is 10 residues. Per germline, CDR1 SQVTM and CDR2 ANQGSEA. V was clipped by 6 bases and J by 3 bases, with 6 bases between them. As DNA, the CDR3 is TGCAGCGTCTTACTCTACGAGCAGTACTTC. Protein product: CSVLLYEQYF.

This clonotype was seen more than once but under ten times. CDR3 loop: CASSGTSGSFYEQYF. CDR3 in DNA: TGTGCCAGCAGTGGGACTAGCGGGAGTTTCTACGAGCAGTACTTC. V is TRBV11-1 and J is TRBJ2-7; 14 bases are shared with TRBD2. J gave up 3 bases and V 6 bases, and 4 bases lay outside the gene matches. Germline-derived CDR1 and CDR2 are SGHAT and FQDESV (reference sequence). This CDR3 has 15 residues.

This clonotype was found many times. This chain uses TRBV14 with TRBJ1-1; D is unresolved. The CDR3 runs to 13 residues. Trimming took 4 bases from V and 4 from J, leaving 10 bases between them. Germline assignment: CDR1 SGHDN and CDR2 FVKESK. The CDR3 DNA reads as TGTGCCAGCAGCCCCATACCAGGCACTGAAGCTTTCTTT. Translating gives CASSPIPGTEAFF.

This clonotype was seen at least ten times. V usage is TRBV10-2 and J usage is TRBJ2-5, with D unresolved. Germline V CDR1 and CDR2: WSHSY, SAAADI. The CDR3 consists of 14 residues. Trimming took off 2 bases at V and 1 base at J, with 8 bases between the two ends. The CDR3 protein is CASSERRFQETQYF. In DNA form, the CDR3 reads TGCGCCAGCAGTGAGCGGCGGTTCCAAGAGACCCAGTACTTC.

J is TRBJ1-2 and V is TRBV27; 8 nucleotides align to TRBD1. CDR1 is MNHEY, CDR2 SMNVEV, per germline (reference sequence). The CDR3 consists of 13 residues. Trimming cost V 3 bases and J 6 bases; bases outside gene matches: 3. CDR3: CASSFRQGHGYTF. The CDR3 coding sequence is TGTGCCAGCAGTTTCCGACAGGGGCATGGCTACACCTTC.

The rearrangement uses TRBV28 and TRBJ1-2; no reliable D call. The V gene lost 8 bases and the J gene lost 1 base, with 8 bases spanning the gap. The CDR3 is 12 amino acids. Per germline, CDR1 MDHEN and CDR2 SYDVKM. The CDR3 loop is CASGFHNYGYTF. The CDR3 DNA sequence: TGTGCCAGCGGGTTTCATAACTATGGCTACACCTTC.